This T cell receptor beta chain was recorded in a study of blood T cell repertoires in COVID-19. In the study overall: Specimens from acute and convalescent COVID-19 originated in the United States, Italy and Spain. PBMCs, B-cell-depleted T cells, or T cells provided the cDNA or gDNA that made up the material.

This clone showed up many times. Authors' analysis steps: Amplification of reference gene primers provided the estimated nucleated cell counts. Sequencing used immunoSEQ multiplex PCR; TCRdb keeps in-frame clones, though not all of them. D and trimming were read from the DNA, whereas the V and J calls and clone size are those reported in that table. The top ten hold more than 5.5% of the sample, which has roughly 150,000 clones, 84% seen once. Sequenced sample: peripheral blood. The clonotype comes from a woman aged 45-65 years in a cohort sampled during active or convalescent COVID-19.

For the CDR3, the DNA is TGTGCCAGCAGCGAGACACTGACGAACACCGGGGAGCTGTTTTTT. Encoded protein: CASSETLTNTGELFF. This chain joins TRBV9 and TRBJ2-2; unclear D gene. Germline V gives CDR1 SGDLS, CDR2 YYNGEE. This CDR3 region has 15 residues. Trimming took 3 bases from V and 0 from J, leaving 9 bases between them.